A selection of T cell receptor beta chains follows, all from one sample in a study of T cells in Graves' hyperthyroidism and ophthalmopathy. MiXCR, applied by TCRdb to the multiplex PCR reads, yields one record per CDR3 protein. This sample has about 720,000 distinct CDR3 sequences, with 15% to 20% found just once. Input material: blood. The origin of the receptors is a woman between 45 and 65 years old with Graves' hyperthyroidism that later progressed to Graves' ophthalmopathy. CDR3s include the opening cysteine and the closing phenylalanine or tryptophan. The D gene is left open where the match is weak. Some rows mark clone size as missing; the rest say once, few, many or name a class of expanded clone.

V,D,J,size,DNA,CDR3
TRBV6-1,-,TRBJ1-2,few,TGTGCCAGCAGTGAAAGGGTCGGAGGCTACACCTTC,CASSERVGGYTF
TRBV18,-,TRBJ2-5,many,TGTGCCAGCTCACCAGGGCAGTTCCAAGAGACCCAGTACTTC,CASSPGQFQETQYF
TRBV7-8,TRBD1,TRBJ2-7,-,TGTGCCAGCAGCTCCTGGGACAGGGTCACACTTTACGAGCAGTACTTC,CASSSWDRVTLYEQYF
TRBV29-1,TRBD2,TRBJ2-7,many,TGCAGCGTTGAAGCCGGACTAGCCGACTCCTACGAGCAGTACTTC,CSVEAGLADSYEQYF
TRBV20-1,TRBD2,TRBJ2-3,-,TGCAGTGCTAGAACTAGCGGGGCAGATACGCAGTATTTT,CSARTSGADTQYF
TRBV20-1,-,TRBJ2-7,many,TGCAGTGCTAGATGGGCCGGGGACCCTAACTACGAGCAGTACTTC,CSARWAGDPNYEQYF
TRBV3-1,-,TRBJ2-3,many,TGTGCCAGCAGCCAAGACAGGGCCCCGTGGGATACGCAGTATTTT,CASSQDRAPWDTQYF
TRBV27,TRBD1,TRBJ2-1,-,TGTGCCAGCGGTAGACAGGGACCTGGAGATGAGCAGTTCTTC,CASGRQGPGDEQFF
TRBV6-1,-,TRBJ1-2,many,TGTGCCAGCGGCTTCGGACACGACTATGGCTACACCTTC,CASGFGHDYGYTF
TRBV11-2,-,TRBJ1-6,many,TGTGCCAGCAGCTTATGGTCAGAGTCACCCCTCCACTTT,CASSLWSESPLHF
TRBV6-1,-,TRBJ2-5,-,TGTGCCAGCTCCCGGGGGGACCTTTGGGGGCGAGAGACCCAGTACTTC,CASSRGDLWGRETQYF
TRBV20-1,-,TRBJ2-2,few,TGCAGTGCGCGGTCTAGGGGGGGCAGCAACACCGGGGAGCTGTTTTTT,CSARSRGGSNTGELFF
TRBV20-1,TRBD2,TRBJ2-3,many,TGCAGTGCAAACGCGAGACTAGCGGGGAACACAGATACGCAGTATTTT,CSANARLAGNTDTQYF
TRBV6-1,-,TRBJ1-1,-,TGTGCCAGCAGTCGTCGAGTCATAGCTATTCCCACTGAAGCTTTCTTT,CASSRRVIAIPTEAFF
TRBV6-1,TRBD2,TRBJ2-7,many,TGTGCCAGCAGTGGCCCCCGGCGGGGGGGCAGGGAGCAGTACTTC,CASSGPRRGGREQYF
TRBV6-7,-,TRBJ2-3,-,TGTGCCAGCAGTTACCCGCCTGGCTTTGAGACTACGCAGTATTTT,CASSYPPGFETTQYF
TRBV11-3,TRBD2,TRBJ2-2,-,TGTGCCAGCAGCACATCGCTAGCGGGGGGGGACACCGGGGAGCTGTTTTTT,CASSTSLAGGDTGELFF
TRBV20-1,TRBD1,TRBJ1-6,many,TGCAGTGCTGACCAGGGGGCGCCCAGTTCACCCCTCCACTTT,CSADQGAPSSPLHF
TRBV4-1,-,TRBJ2-2,-,TGCGCCAGCAGCCACCCCGGGACGGCAAACACCGGGGAGCTGTTTTTT,CASSHPGTANTGELFF
TRBV24-1,-,TRBJ2-3,many,TGTGCCACCAGTGATCCCGCGGGGTCTCTCACAGATACGCAGTATTTT,CATSDPAGSLTDTQYF
TRBV11-3,TRBD1,TRBJ2-1,many,TGTGCCAGCAGCAGGGACAGTGTCGCTGAGCAGTTCTTC,CASSRDSVAEQFF
TRBV24-1,TRBD1,TRBJ2-2,few,TGTGCCACCAGCGGAGACAGGGGCGCGAACACCGGGGAGCTGTTTTTT,CATSGDRGANTGELFF
TRBV7-2,-,TRBJ1-5,-,TGTGCCAGCACCCGCCCTGGCGGGCAGCCCCAGCATTTT,CASTRPGGQPQHF
TRBV7-9,-,TRBJ2-3,many,TGTGCCAGCAGCCCCTCGGGGGCGGACCCTAGCACAGATACGCAGTATTTT,CASSPSGADPSTDTQYF
TRBV9,-,TRBJ1-5,-,TGTGCCAGCAGCGTAGGGGCAGGCGGGCAGCCCCAGCATTTT,CASSVGAGGQPQHF
TRBV20-1,-,TRBJ1-1,-,TGCAGTGCTAGAGTCGGACAGCCCAACACTGAAGCTTTCTTT,CSARVGQPNTEAFF
TRBV10-3,TRBD2,TRBJ2-5,few,TGTGCCATCGCGGCAAGCGGGGGGGAGACCCAGTACTTC,CAIAASGGETQYF
TRBV29-1,-,TRBJ1-1,few,TGCAGCGTTGTTGGGTGGAACACTGAAGCTTTCTTT,CSVVGWNTEAFF
TRBV7-9,-,TRBJ1-5,-,TGTGCCAGCAGCTTAGCGCCGGGTGAGCAGCCCCAGCATTTT,CASSLAPGEQPQHF
TRBV3-1,TRBD1,TRBJ2-5,many,TGTGCCAGCAGTTTCACTGCCGGGACAGGGGGAGAGACCCAGTACTTC,CASSFTAGTGGETQYF
TRBV30,TRBD1,TRBJ1-2,many,TGTGCCTGGAGTAAGGGACAGGGGGACGGCTACACCTTC,CAWSKGQGDGYTF
TRBV20-1,-,TRBJ1-6,many,TGCAGTGCTAGAGACCGGGACAAGAGCTCCTATAATTCACCCCTCCACTTT,CSARDRDKSSYNSPLHF
TRBV15,-,TRBJ1-5,-,TGTGCCACCAGCAGCCCCTCGGGGGGGAATCAGCCCCAGCATTTT,CATSSPSGGNQPQHF
TRBV5-4,-,TRBJ1-1,few,TGTGCCAGCAGTCGGGACGGACTGAACACTGAAGCTTTCTTT,CASSRDGLNTEAFF
TRBV19,TRBD1,TRBJ1-5,-,TGTGCCAGTAGTAGATCCGGACAGGGGAGGCGGCCCCAGCATTTT,CASSRSGQGRRPQHF
TRBV29-1,-,TRBJ2-7,once,TGCAGCGTGCGGGCAATCGGAGCCTACGAGCAGTACTTC,CSVRAIGAYEQYF
TRBV6-2/TRBV6-3,-,TRBJ1-4,-,TGTGCCAGCAGTCCTTTTTCGGATATGGGAGCAAATGAAAAACTGTTTTTT,CASSPFSDMGANEKLFF
TRBV4-1,-,TRBJ1-2,few,TGCGCCAGCAGCCAACCCCAGGGCCTGGATGGCTACACCTTC,CASSQPQGLDGYTF
TRBV6-4,-,TRBJ1-1,-,TGTGCCAGCAGTGAGGGGTCCACGAACACTGAAGCTTTCTTT,CASSEGSTNTEAFF
TRBV11-3,TRBD2,TRBJ2-1,few,TGTGCCAGCAGCTTAGGAGCGGGGTTCTCCTACAATGAGCAGTTCTTC,CASSLGAGFSYNEQFF
TRBV2,-,TRBJ2-7,many,TGTGCCACCCGAGGGGGGGCCGCCCCCTACGAGCAGTACTTC,CATRGGAAPYEQYF
TRBV12-3/TRBV12-4,TRBD1,TRBJ1-1,many,TGTGCCAGCAGCGGGACAGGGGATCTGAACACTGAAGCTTTCTTT,CASSGTGDLNTEAFF
TRBV9,-,TRBJ2-7,few,TGTGCCAGCAGCGTAGCATTGGACCCGATCTACGAGCAGTACTTC,CASSVALDPIYEQYF
TRBV3-1,-,TRBJ2-2,-,TGTGCCAGCAGCCAGGACCACCGGGGGACCGGGGAGCTGTTTTTT,CASSQDHRGTGELFF
TRBV11-2,-,TRBJ2-5,-,TGTGCCAGCAGCCCAGTTGACAGTTACCAAGAGACCCAGTACTTC,CASSPVDSYQETQYF
TRBV12-3/TRBV12-4,-,TRBJ2-4,-,TGTGCCAGCAGTTTAGGCAGCCCGAGCATTCAGTACTTC,CASSLGSPSIQYF
TRBV2,TRBD1,TRBJ2-1,many,TGTGCCAGCAGCCGGGACAGGGTTGCCTACAATGAGCAGTTCTTC,CASSRDRVAYNEQFF
TRBV30,-,TRBJ2-1,few,TGTGCCTGGAGTGCAGGGGGGATTGCGTTCTTC,CAWSAGGIAFF
TRBV6-1,-,TRBJ1-1,many,TGTGCCAGCAGTGATTCGGGGGGGGTCACTGAAGCTTTCTTT,CASSDSGGVTEAFF
TRBV20-1,-,TRBJ2-1,-,TGCAGTGCTAGAACTAGCTCCCAGTTCTTC,CSARTSSQFF
TRBV6-2/TRBV6-3,TRBD2,TRBJ2-3,-,TGTGCCGGAGCGGGGGGGCTGGGAACAGATACGCAGTATTTT,CAGAGGLGTDTQYF
TRBV3-1,-,TRBJ2-2,-,TGTGCCAGCGGGGGTTTGTGGGGGAACACCGGGGGGCTGTTTTTT,CASGGLWGNTGGLFF
TRBV7-2,-,TRBJ1-1,many,TGTGCCAGCAGCTTATCAGGGCAGTCAAACACTGAAGCTTTCTTT,CASSLSGQSNTEAFF
TRBV20-1,-,TRBJ1-2,-,TGCAGTGCCCGGGCTAACTATGGCTACACCTTC,CSARANYGYTF